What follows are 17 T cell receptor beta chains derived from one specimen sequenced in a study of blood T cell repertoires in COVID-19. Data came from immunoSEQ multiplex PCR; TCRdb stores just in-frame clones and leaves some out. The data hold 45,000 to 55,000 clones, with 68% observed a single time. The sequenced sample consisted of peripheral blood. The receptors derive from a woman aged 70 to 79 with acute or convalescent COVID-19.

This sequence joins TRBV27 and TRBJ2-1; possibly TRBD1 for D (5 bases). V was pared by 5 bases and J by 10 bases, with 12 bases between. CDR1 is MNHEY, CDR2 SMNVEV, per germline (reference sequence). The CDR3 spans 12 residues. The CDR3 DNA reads TGTGCCAGCAGTAAGGGGCCTGGAGAGCAGTTCTTC. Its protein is CASSKGPGEQFF.

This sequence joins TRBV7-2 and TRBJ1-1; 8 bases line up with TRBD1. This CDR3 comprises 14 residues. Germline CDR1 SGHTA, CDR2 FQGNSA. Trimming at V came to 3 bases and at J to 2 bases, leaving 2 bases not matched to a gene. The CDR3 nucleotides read TGTGCCAGCAGCTTGGGACAGGTCAACACTGAAGCTTTCTTT. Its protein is CASSLGQVNTEAFF.

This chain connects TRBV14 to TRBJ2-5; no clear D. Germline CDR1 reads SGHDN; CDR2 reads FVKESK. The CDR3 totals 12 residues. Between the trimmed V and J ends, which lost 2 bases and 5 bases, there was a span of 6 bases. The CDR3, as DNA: TGTGCCAGCAGCCAAAGTCGGGAGACCCAGTACTTC. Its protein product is CASSQSRETQYF.

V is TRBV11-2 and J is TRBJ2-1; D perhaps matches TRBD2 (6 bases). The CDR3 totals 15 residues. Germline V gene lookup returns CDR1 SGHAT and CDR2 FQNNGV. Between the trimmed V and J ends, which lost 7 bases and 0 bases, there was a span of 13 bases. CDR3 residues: CASTPKRASYNEQFF. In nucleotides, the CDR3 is TGTGCCAGCACTCCCAAGCGGGCCTCCTACAATGAGCAGTTCTTC. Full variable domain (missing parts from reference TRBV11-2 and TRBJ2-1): EAGVAQSPRYKIIEKRQSVAFWCNPISGHATLYWYQQILGQGPKLLIQFQNNGVVDDSQLPKDRFSAERLKGVDSTLKIQPAKLEDSAVYLCASTPKRASYNEQFFGPGTRLTVL.

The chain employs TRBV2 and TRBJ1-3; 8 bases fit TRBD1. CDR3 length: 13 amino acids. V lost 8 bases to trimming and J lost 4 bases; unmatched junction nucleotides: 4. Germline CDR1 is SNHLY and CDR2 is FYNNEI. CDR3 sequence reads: CASRQGWGNTIYF. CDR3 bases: TGTGCCAGCCGACAGGGGTGGGGAAACACCATATATTTT.

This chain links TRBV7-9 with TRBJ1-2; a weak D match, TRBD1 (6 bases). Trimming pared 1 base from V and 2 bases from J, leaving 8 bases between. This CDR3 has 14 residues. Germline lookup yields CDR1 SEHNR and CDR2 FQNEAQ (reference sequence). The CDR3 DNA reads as TGTGCCAGCAGCTTAGAGCAGGGGAACTATGGCTACACCTTC. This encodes CASSLEQGNYGYTF.

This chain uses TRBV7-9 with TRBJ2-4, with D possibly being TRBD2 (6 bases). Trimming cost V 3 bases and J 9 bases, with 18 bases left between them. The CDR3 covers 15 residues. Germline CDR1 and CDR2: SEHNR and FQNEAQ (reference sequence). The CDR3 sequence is CASSFTSGLETIQYF. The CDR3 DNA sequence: TGTGCCAGCAGCTTCACGAGCGGGCTTGAAACCATTCAGTACTTC.

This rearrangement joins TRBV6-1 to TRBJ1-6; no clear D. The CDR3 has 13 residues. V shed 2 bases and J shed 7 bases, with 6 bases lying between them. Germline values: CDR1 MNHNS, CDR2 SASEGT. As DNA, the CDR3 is TGTGCCAGCAGTGAAACTGAAAATTCACCCCTCCACTTT. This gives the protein CASSETENSPLHF.

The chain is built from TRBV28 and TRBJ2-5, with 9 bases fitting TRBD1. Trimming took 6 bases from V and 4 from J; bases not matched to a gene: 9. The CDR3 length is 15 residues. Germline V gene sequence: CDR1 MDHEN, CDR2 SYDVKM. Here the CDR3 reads CASRDRGIRTETQYF. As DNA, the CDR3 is TGTGCCAGCAGGGACAGGGGCATCCGTACAGAGACCCAGTACTTC.

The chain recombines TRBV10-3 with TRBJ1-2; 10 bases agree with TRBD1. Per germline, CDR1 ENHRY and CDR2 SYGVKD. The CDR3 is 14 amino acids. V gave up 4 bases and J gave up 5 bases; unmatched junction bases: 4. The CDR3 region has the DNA TGTGCCATCAGTGGGGACAGGGGTGGGTATGGCTACACCTTC. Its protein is CAISGDRGGYGYTF.

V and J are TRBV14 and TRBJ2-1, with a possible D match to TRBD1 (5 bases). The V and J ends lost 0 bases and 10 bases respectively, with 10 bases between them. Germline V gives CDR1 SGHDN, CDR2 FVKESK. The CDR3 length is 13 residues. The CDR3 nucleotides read TGTGCCAGCAGCCAAGATCAGGGCTGGGAGCAGTTCTTC. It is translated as CASSQDQGWEQFF.

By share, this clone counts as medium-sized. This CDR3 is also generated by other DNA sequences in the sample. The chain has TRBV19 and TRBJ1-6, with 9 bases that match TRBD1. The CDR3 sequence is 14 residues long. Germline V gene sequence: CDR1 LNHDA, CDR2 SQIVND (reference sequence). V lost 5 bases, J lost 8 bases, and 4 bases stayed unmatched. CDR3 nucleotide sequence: TGTGCCAGTAGTTTGACAGGGGGGGATTCACCCCTCCACTTT. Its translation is CASSLTGGDSPLHF.

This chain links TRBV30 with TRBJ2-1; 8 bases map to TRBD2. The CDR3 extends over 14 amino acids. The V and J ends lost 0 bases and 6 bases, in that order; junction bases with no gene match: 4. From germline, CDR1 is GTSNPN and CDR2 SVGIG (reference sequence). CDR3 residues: CAWSVAGASNEQFF. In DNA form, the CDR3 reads TGTGCCTGGAGTGTAGCGGGAGCGAGCAATGAGCAGTTCTTC.

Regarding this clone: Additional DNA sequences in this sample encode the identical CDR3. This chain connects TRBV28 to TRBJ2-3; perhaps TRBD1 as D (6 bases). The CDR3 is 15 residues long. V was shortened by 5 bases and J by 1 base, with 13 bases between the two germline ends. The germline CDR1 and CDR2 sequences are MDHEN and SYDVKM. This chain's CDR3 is CASSPQGAGTDTQYF. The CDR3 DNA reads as TGTGCCAGCAGTCCACAGGGCGCGGGCACAGATACGCAGTATTTT.

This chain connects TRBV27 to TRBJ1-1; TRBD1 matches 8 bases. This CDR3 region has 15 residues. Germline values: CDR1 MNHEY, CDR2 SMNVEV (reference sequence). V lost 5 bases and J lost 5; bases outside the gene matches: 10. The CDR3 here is CASSPWTGQETEAFF. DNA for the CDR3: TGTGCCAGCAGTCCTTGGACAGGGCAAGAGACTGAAGCTTTCTTT.

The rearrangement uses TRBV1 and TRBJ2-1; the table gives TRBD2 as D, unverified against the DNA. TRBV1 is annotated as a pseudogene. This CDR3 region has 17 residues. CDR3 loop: CTSSFGLAGGFYNEQFF. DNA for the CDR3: TGCACCAGCAGCTTTGGGCTAGCGGGAGGCTTCTACAATGAGCAGTTCTTC.

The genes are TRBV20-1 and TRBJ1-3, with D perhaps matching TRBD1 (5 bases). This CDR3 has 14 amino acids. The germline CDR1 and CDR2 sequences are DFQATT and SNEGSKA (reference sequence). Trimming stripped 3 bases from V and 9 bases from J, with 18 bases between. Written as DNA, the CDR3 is TGCAGTGCTAGTAAGACAGCAACGTCGGGCACCATATATTTT. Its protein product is CSASKTATSGTIYF.